Listed below are T cell receptor beta chains from one sample, sequenced in a study of CD8+ T cells in alopecia areata. Here immunoSEQ multiplex PCR was the method, and the copy in TCRdb shows in-frame clones only, minus some. Of 100,000 to 150,000 clones listed, around 50% were seen once; the top ten hold over 9.5%. Sequencing was done on a sample of NKG2D-low CD8+ T cells sorted from blood. These receptors all stem from a human donor with alopecia areata. Both conserved end residues are part of each CDR3. The D gene is left open where the match is weak. Rows may omit the clone size; those that give it use once, few, many or a size class.

>NA|NA|TRBV29-1|TRBJ1-3
CSVELALYSGNTIYF
TGCAGCGTTGAATTGGCTCTTTACTCTGGAAACACCATATATTTT
>NA|NA|TRBV30|TRBJ1-1
CAWSAWDTEAFF
TGTGCCTGGAGTGCTTGGGACACTGAAGCTTTCTTT
>NA|NA|TRBV4-1|TRBJ2-1
CASSQASIFGGYEQFF
TGCGCCAGCAGCCAAGCGTCAATCTTTGGCGGGTATGAGCAGTTCTTC
>TRBD1|NA|TRBV29-1|TRBJ1-6
CSVPGTGGSPLHF
TGCAGCGTTCCCGGGACAGGTGGCTCACCCCTCCACTTT
>NA|few|TRBV6-6|TRBJ2-4
CASSNPQNIQYF
TGTGCCAGCAGTAATCCCCAAAACATTCAGTACTTC
>NA|NA|TRBV29-1|TRBJ2-7
CSVGAGHEQYF
TGCAGCGTTGGGGCGGGACACGAGCAGTACTTC
>TRBD1|few|TRBV29-1|TRBJ2-5
CSVEGSWQGTGLQETQYF
TGCAGCGTGGAGGGTAGTTGGCAAGGGACAGGGCTACAAGAGACCCAGTACTTC
>NA|once|TRBV9|TRBJ2-1
CASSVGSGKQFF
TGTGCCAGCAGCGTAGGGTCTGGGAAGCAGTTCTTC
>NA|NA|TRBV28|TRBJ2-2
CASSLAVLSNTGELFF
TGTGCCAGCAGTTTAGCGGTACTATCGAACACCGGGGAGCTGTTTTTT
>NA|NA|TRBV15|TRBJ2-1
CATSRGGGANSYNEQFF
TGTGCCACCAGCAGAGGGGGCGGGGCGAACTCCTACAATGAGCAGTTCTTC
>NA|NA|TRBV4-1|TRBJ2-7
CASSQPPPGEQYF
TGCGCCAGCAGCCAACCCCCCCCGGGGGAGCAGTACTTC
>NA|NA|TRBV2|TRBJ2-7
CASIIGTYEQYF
TGTGCCAGCATCATAGGGACGTACGAGCAGTACTTC
>TRBD2|NA|TRBV28|TRBJ2-5
CASTSGREVTYQETQYF
TGTGCCAGCACTTCGGGGCGGGAGGTGACGTACCAAGAGACCCAGTACTTC
>NA|once|TRBV29-1|TRBJ1-6
CSVSGGHSHHF
TGCAGCGTGTCCGGTGGGCACTCTCACCACTTT
>NA|few|TRBV15|TRBJ2-6
CATSRVARSGANVLTF
TGTGCCACCAGCAGAGTAGCCCGCTCTGGGGCCAACGTCCTGACTTTC
>NA|few|TRBV28|TRBJ2-2
CASSVAGIATGELFF
TGTGCCAGCAGTGTTGCAGGGATTGCCACCGGGGAGCTGTTTTTT
>NA|few|TRBV29-1|TRBJ2-1
CSVVQGHNEQFF
TGCAGCGTTGTCCAGGGCCACAATGAGCAGTTCTTC
>NA|NA|TRBV5-1|TRBJ2-1
CASSYGLEQFF
TGCGCCAGCAGCTACGGACTGGAGCAGTTCTTC
>NA|NA|TRBV30|TRBJ2-7
CAWSVLRDEQYF
TGTGCCTGGAGTGTACTTCGGGACGAGCAGTACTTC
>NA|once|TRBV29-1|TRBJ1-3
CSVERAGNKGNTIYF
TGCAGCGTTGAACGGGCAGGGAACAAGGGAAACACCATATATTTT
>NA|NA|TRBV27|TRBJ2-5
CASKPREEETQYF
TGTGCCAGCAAACCCAGGGAGGAAGAGACCCAGTACTTC
>NA|once|TRBV5-6|TRBJ1-6
CASSLQLNNSPLHF
TGTGCCAGCAGCTTGCAGTTGAATAATTCACCCCTCCACTTT
>TRBD2|NA|TRBV5-1|TRBJ2-7
CASSAGDAYEQYF
TGCGCCAGTTCCGCGGGGGATGCCTACGAGCAGTACTTC
>NA|NA|TRBV30|TRBJ1-1
CAWSVLPGGLRTEAFF
TGTGCCTGGAGTGTCCTCCCGGGAGGGCTACGCACTGAAGCTTTCTTT
>NA|few|TRBV29-1|TRBJ2-1
CSVNPDRSSYNEQFF
TGCAGCGTCAACCCGGACCGGAGCTCCTACAATGAGCAGTTCTTC
>TRBD1|NA|TRBV7-8|TRBJ2-2
CASSLPGGGITGELFF
TGTGCCAGCAGCTTACCAGGGGGCGGTATCACCGGGGAGCTGTTTTTT
>NA|NA|TRBV7-9|TRBJ1-5
CASSLGANQPQHF
TGTGCCAGCAGCTTAGGTGCAAATCAGCCCCAGCATTTT
>TRBD2|medium-sized|TRBV15|TRBJ2-1
CATSVGLAGLNEQFF
TGTGCCACCAGCGTGGGACTAGCGGGTTTGAATGAGCAGTTCTTC
>TRBD1|NA|TRBV30|TRBJ1-1
CATRDRGLHTEAFF
TGTGCCACCCGGGACAGGGGACTTCACACTGAAGCTTTCTTT
>NA|few|TRBV29-1|TRBJ1-2
CSVPRVGAGYTF
TGCAGCGTCCCCCGGGTAGGGGCAGGCTACACCTTC
>NA|few|TRBV5-1|TRBJ2-3
CASRDQTDTQYF
TGCGCCAGCAGGGACCAGACAGATACGCAGTATTTT
>NA|NA|TRBV4-1|TRBJ1-5
CASSRGSNQPQHF
TGCGCCAGCAGCCGGGGTAGCAATCAGCCCCAGCATTTT
>TRBD1|NA|TRBV5-6|TRBJ1-2
CASSRDRDELIGYTF
TGTGCCAGCAGCAGGGACAGGGATGAACTGATAGGCTACACCTTC
>NA|few|TRBV30|TRBJ1-5
CAWSTGPNQPQHF
TGTGCCTGGAGTACAGGCCCCAATCAGCCCCAGCATTTT
>NA|NA|TRBV29-1|TRBJ2-7
CSAGRGYEQYF
TGCAGCGCCGGACGGGGGTACGAGCAGTACTTC
>NA|NA|TRBV29-1|TRBJ2-1
CSVEVNTATEQFF
TGCAGCGTTGAAGTTAATACAGCAACTGAGCAGTTCTTC
>TRBD2|once|TRBV13|TRBJ2-1
CASSAGLGNEQFF
TGTGCCAGCAGCGCGGGACTAGGCAATGAGCAGTTCTTC
>TRBD1|few|TRBV29-1|TRBJ1-1
CSERRTGYMNTEAFF
TGCAGCGAACGGCGGACAGGCTACATGAACACTGAAGCTTTCTTT
>NA|few|TRBV4-3|TRBJ2-7
CASSPNPHSSNYEQYF
TGCGCCAGCAGCCCAAACCCGCACTCTAGCAACTACGAGCAGTACTTC
>TRBD2|NA|TRBV4-1|TRBJ2-5
CASSEMTSGQETQYF
TGCGCCAGCAGCGAAATGACTAGCGGGCAAGAGACCCAGTACTTC
>TRBD2|few|TRBV6-5|TRBJ2-1
CASSSPGGANEQFF
TGTGCCAGCAGTAGCCCCGGGGGGGCGAATGAGCAGTTCTTC
>NA|NA|TRBV7-9|TRBJ1-1
CASSSYTDTEAFF
TGTGCCAGCAGCTCCTACACAGACACTGAAGCTTTCTTT
>NA|once|TRBV11-2|TRBJ2-5
CASSLPLQETQYF
TGTGCCAGCAGCTTACCCCTCCAAGAGACCCAGTACTTC
>TRBD1|few|TRBV29-1|TRBJ2-7
CSVEGSLAGGEQYF
TGCAGCGTTGAAGGTTCCCTTGCAGGGGGCGAGCAGTACTTC
>NA|once|TRBV5-1|TRBJ2-5
CASSLWGNEETQYF
TGCGCCAGCAGCTTGTGGGGAAATGAAGAGACCCAGTACTTC
>NA|NA|TRBV6-4|TRBJ2-3
CASSDSTGGDTQYF
TGTGCCAGCAGTGACTCGACAGGTGGAGATACGCAGTATTTT
>NA|NA|TRBV30|TRBJ2-2
CAWSRTGELFF
TGTGCCTGGAGTAGGACAGGGGAGCTGTTTTTT
>NA|NA|TRBV27|TRBJ1-1
CASSLSSGEYTEAFF
TGTGCCAGCAGTTTATCCTCAGGGGAGTACACTGAAGCTTTCTTT
>TRBD2|NA|TRBV29-1|TRBJ2-7
CSVELPSGGAYEQYF
TGCAGCGTGGAACTACCTTCGGGGGGGGCCTACGAGCAGTACTTC
>NA|once|TRBV6-5|TRBJ1-2
CASSSGAYGYTF
TGTGCCAGCAGTTCTGGGGCCTATGGCTACACCTTC
>NA|few|TRBV29-1|TRBJ1-1
CSTGGTEAFF
TGCAGCACAGGCGGAACTGAAGCTTTCTTT
>NA|NA|TRBV27|TRBJ2-5
CASRMRAQGQETQYF
TGTGCCAGCAGGATGCGGGCTCAGGGCCAAGAGACCCAGTACTTC
>NA|once|TRBV27|TRBJ2-7
CASGGMLHEQYF
TGTGCCAGCGGGGGTATGTTGCACGAGCAGTACTTC
>NA|NA|TRBV29-1|TRBJ2-6
CSVEELPAGANVLTF
TGCAGCGTTGAAGAACTGCCAGCTGGGGCCAACGTCCTGACTTTC
>NA|NA|TRBV5-1|TRBJ2-7
CASSLDSGYEQYF
TGCGCCAGCAGCTTGGACTCAGGCTACGAGCAGTACTTC
>TRBD2|NA|TRBV29-1|TRBJ2-5
CSVEDQLTSGEETQYF
TGCAGCGTTGAAGATCAGTTGACTAGCGGAGAAGAGACCCAGTACTTC
>NA|NA|TRBV6-1|TRBJ2-2
CASSRSQDTGELFF
TGTGCCAGCTCCCGTTCCCAGGACACCGGGGAGCTGTTTTTT
>TRBD2|many|TRBV7-9|TRBJ2-7
CASSSWRGYEQYF
TGTGCCAGCAGCTCATGGCGGGGGTACGAGCAGTACTTC
>NA|NA|TRBV6-5|TRBJ2-5
CASSYNSDSQETQYF
TGTGCCAGCAGTTACAATTCGGACAGCCAAGAGACCCAGTACTTC